The 28 T cell receptor beta chains listed next were all sequenced from one sample in a study of control samples from healthy donors and cancer patients. Only in-frame clones appear in the TCRdb table, and some are missing; sequencing was by immunoSEQ multiplex PCR. The table lists some 130,000 clones, approximately 90% of them singletons. What was sequenced was blood. The receptors were gathered from a man younger than 30 in good health.

V and J are TRBV5-4 and TRBJ1-1; the D gene is possibly TRBD1 (5 bases). This CDR3 has 15 residues. Germline V gives CDR1 SGHNT, CDR2 YYREEE (reference sequence). The V and J ends lost 4 bases and 2 bases respectively, with 15 bases between them. The DNA for the CDR3 is TGTGCCAGCAGCCCTTCGGACAAAAGTAACACTGAAGCTTTCTTT. It is translated as CASSPSDKSNTEAFF.

The chain carries TRBV28 and TRBJ1-1, with a weak D call TRBD1 (5 bases). Germline-derived CDR1 and CDR2 are MDHEN and SYDVKM. The CDR3 covers 16 residues. The germline V and J ends were trimmed by 8 bases and 0 bases, with 19 bases remaining between them. This chain's CDR3 is CASGSNRLGVNTEAFF. The CDR3 nucleotides read TGTGCCAGCGGAAGCAACAGGCTAGGGGTGAACACTGAAGCTTTCTTT.

This sequence joins TRBV2 and TRBJ2-2; tentatively, D is TRBD1 (6 bases). Trimming took off 7 bases at V and 4 bases at J, with 10 bases between the two ends. This CDR3 is 13 amino acids long. Per germline, CDR1 SNHLY and CDR2 FYNNEI. Written as DNA, the CDR3 is TGTGCCAGCACAGAACAGGGCACCGGGGAGCTGTTTTTT. This gives the protein CASTEQGTGELFF.

The chain carries TRBV27 and TRBJ1-2; TRBD1 matches 8 bases. CDR1 is MNHEY, CDR2 SMNVEV, per germline (reference sequence). The trim removed 3 bases at V and 8 bases at J, leaving 8 bases unmatched. The CDR3 is 14 amino acids. This CDR3 is CASSFLGRGHGYTF. CDR3 nucleotide sequence: TGTGCCAGCAGTTTTCTGGGCAGGGGGCACGGCTACACCTTC.

The CDR3 protein is CASWRGYGYTF. The CDR3 DNA reads TGTGCCAGCTGGAGGGGCTATGGCTACACCTTC. The J gene is TRBJ1-2, the V gene TRBV6-5, with TRBD1 as a possible D gene (5 bases). Germline-derived CDR1 and CDR2 are MNHEY and SVGAGI. Between the trimmed V and J ends, which lost 8 bases and 4 bases, there was a span of 8 bases. The CDR3 consists of 11 residues.

The chain recombines TRBV7-2 with TRBJ1-1; D gene unclear. Trimming took 1 base from V and 2 from J, leaving 8 bases between them. Germline assignment: CDR1 SGHTA and CDR2 FQGNSA. The CDR3 consists of 14 residues. The DNA of the CDR3 is TGTGCCAGCAGCTTAGGGGTCCATAACACTGAAGCTTTCTTT. It translates to CASSLGVHNTEAFF.

This clone was recorded a few times. This chain uses TRBV5-1 with TRBJ1-1, with D perhaps matching TRBD1 (6 bases). V was trimmed by 0 bases and J by 4 bases, leaving 10 bases between them. Germline V gene data show CDR1 as SGHRS and CDR2 as YFSETQ. The CDR3 length is 14 residues. DNA of the CDR3: TGCGCCAGCAGCTTGGATGGGGGCTCCACTGAAGCTTTCTTT. Encoded protein: CASSLDGGSTEAFF.

The CDR3 spells CAWSVRGDTEAFF. CDR3 DNA sequence: TGTGCCTGGAGTGTACGGGGGGACACTGAAGCTTTCTTT. The chain recombines TRBV30 with TRBJ1-1; possible D gene TRBD1, 5 bases. The CDR3 totals 13 residues. V was clipped by 0 bases and J by 3 bases, with 8 bases between them. From germline, CDR1 is GTSNPN and CDR2 SVGIG (reference sequence). Full variable domain (remainder filled in from reference TRBV30 and TRBJ1-1): SQTIHQWPATLVQPVGSPLSLECTVEGTSNPNLYWYRQAAGRGLQLLFYSVGIGQISSEVPQNLSASRPQDRQFILSSKKLLLSDSGFYLCAWSVRGDTEAFFGQGTRLTVV.

J is TRBJ1-1 and V is TRBV27; 10 bases fit TRBD1. The CDR3 extends over 15 amino acids. V shed 5 bases, J shed 6 bases, and the junction held 9 bases outside the gene matches. The germline CDR1 and CDR2 sequences are MNHEY and SMNVEV (reference sequence). As DNA, the CDR3 is TGTGCCAGCAGTAACTACGGACAGGGGGGCCCTGAAGCTTTCTTT. Translating gives CASSNYGQGGPEAFF.

V usage is TRBV5-1 and J usage is TRBJ1-5; no reliable D call. V lost 3 bases to trimming and J lost 4 bases, with 11 bases between them. This CDR3 has 14 residues. Germline CDR1 reads SGHRS; CDR2 reads YFSETQ. CDR3 DNA sequence: TGCGCCAGCAGCTCCGGGGAGCCTAATCAGCCCCAGCATTTT. Translated, it gives CASSSGEPNQPQHF.

V usage is TRBV6-1 and J usage is TRBJ2-3; D gene uncertain. The CDR3 loop spans 15 amino acids. V gave up 3 bases and J gave up 4 bases, with 14 bases separating them. CDR1 MNHNS and CDR2 SASEGT come from the germline V gene. CDR3 sequence: CASSDGREASDTQYF. DNA for the CDR3: TGTGCCAGCAGTGACGGTAGGGAAGCTTCAGATACGCAGTATTTT.

The chain uses TRBV7-3 and TRBJ2-7, with D possibly matching TRBD1 (5 bases). The CDR3 covers 14 residues. Germline CDR1 reads SGHTA; CDR2 reads FQGTGA. The V and J ends lost 2 bases and 4 bases respectively, with 12 bases between them. CDR3 in amino acids: CASSLLAGPYEQYF. The CDR3 DNA sequence: TGTGCCAGCAGCTTATTGGCAGGGCCTTACGAGCAGTACTTC.

Concerning this clone itself: Other DNA sequences from this sample encode an identical CDR3 as well. V usage is TRBV6-5 and J usage is TRBJ1-4; D call uncertain. Germline values: CDR1 MNHEY, CDR2 SVGAGI. This CDR3 has 14 amino acids. Trimming cost V 6 bases and J 4 bases, with 12 bases left between them. CDR3 bases: TGTGCCAGCAGACCGACGGGGATTAATGAAAAACTGTTTTTT. Its translation is CASRPTGINEKLFF.

J is TRBJ2-5 and V is TRBV3-1 (or the pseudogene TRBV3-2); tentatively, D is TRBD2 (5 bases). V was clipped by 0 bases and J by 3 bases, with 8 bases between them. The CDR3 runs to 14 residues. Germline V lookup: CDR1 LGHDT, CDR2 YNNKEL (reference sequence). This CDR3 is CASSQEDGEETQYF. The CDR3 coding sequence is TGTGCCAGCAGCCAAGAAGACGGGGAAGAGACCCAGTACTTC.

The V and J genes are TRBV6-5 and TRBJ1-2; a possible D gene is TRBD1 (6 bases). The V end lost 6 bases, the J end lost 4 bases, and 12 bases lay between the germline ends. The CDR3 runs 13 residues. Per germline, CDR1 MNHEY and CDR2 SVGAGI. The DNA for the CDR3 is TGTGCCAGCAGGGACGGGACATCCTATGGCTACACCTTC. This sequence encodes CASRDGTSYGYTF.

CDR3 sequence: CASSIVPAGFTGELFF. Written as DNA, the CDR3 is TGTGCCAGTAGTATAGTCCCGGCAGGCTTCACCGGGGAGCTGTTTTTT. V gene TRBV19 combines with J gene TRBJ2-2; D not certain. The V end lost 1 base, the J end lost 4 bases, and 13 bases lay between the germline ends. The CDR3 sequence is 16 residues long. The V gene's germline CDR1 is LNHDA and CDR2 SQIVND (reference sequence).

V and J are TRBV30 and TRBJ1-1; no clear D. Germline CDR1 is GTSNPN and CDR2 is SVGIG (reference sequence). V shed 8 bases and J shed 2 bases, with 15 bases lying between them. The CDR3 totals 13 residues. The CDR3 nucleotides are TGTGCCGCCTCCCGGGTTTATAACACTGAAGCTTTCTTT. Protein: CAASRVYNTEAFF. Complete variable domain (other parts from reference TRBV30 and TRBJ1-1): SQTIHQWPATLVQPVGSPLSLECTVEGTSNPNLYWYRQAAGRGLQLLFYSVGIGQISSEVPQNLSASRPQDRQFILSSKKLLLSDSGFYLCAASRVYNTEAFFGQGTRLTVV.

The V gene is TRBV19, the J gene TRBJ2-2; 8 nucleotides match TRBD1. Germline V gene sequence: CDR1 LNHDA, CDR2 SQIVND (reference sequence). Trimming at V came to 2 bases and at J to 7 bases, leaving 9 bases not matched to a gene. The CDR3 extends over 16 amino acids. The CDR3 DNA reads TGTGCCAGTAGTATAACTTGGACAGGGAGGAACGGGGAGCTGTTTTTT. Its protein is CASSITWTGRNGELFF.

The J gene is TRBJ2-5, the V gene TRBV27, with 7 bases fitting TRBD1. Germline-derived CDR1 and CDR2 are MNHEY and SMNVEV (reference sequence). CDR3 length: 13 amino acids. After removal of 5 bases from V and 3 bases from J, the junction contained 3 bases not matched to a gene. CDR3 in amino acids: CASSPGTEETQYF. As DNA, the CDR3 is TGTGCCAGCAGTCCTGGGACAGAAGAGACCCAGTACTTC.

The rearrangement uses TRBV10-3 and TRBJ1-2; TRBD1 might be the D (6 bases). V dropped 0 bases and J dropped 10 bases, with 12 bases sitting between them. This CDR3 spans 13 amino acids. CDR1 and CDR2 (germline): ENHRY, SYGVKD. The CDR3, as DNA: TGTGCCATCAGTGAGTCTAACAGGGAGGCCTACACCTTC. Encoded protein: CAISESNREAYTF.

This clone was recorded once. The rearrangement joins TRBV11-2 to TRBJ2-1; D might be TRBD2 (6 bases). This CDR3 comprises 16 residues. Germline V CDR1 and CDR2: SGHAT, FQNNGV. The V end lost 3 bases, the J end lost 0 bases, and 12 bases lay between the germline ends. CDR3 residues: CASSFPTRSSYNEQFF. The DNA for the CDR3 is TGTGCCAGCAGCTTCCCGACTAGGAGCTCCTACAATGAGCAGTTCTTC.

The chain joins TRBV9 to TRBJ2-3; the D gene is possibly TRBD2 (7 bases). CDR3 length equals 15 residues. Trimming pared 0 bases from V and 4 bases from J, leaving 12 bases between. The germline gives CDR1 SGDLS, CDR2 YYNGEE. The CDR3 loop reads CASSVVGGLADTQYF. CDR3 in DNA: TGTGCCAGCAGCGTAGTCGGGGGGCTTGCAGATACGCAGTATTTT.

The chain has TRBV7-9 and TRBJ2-7; perhaps TRBD2 as D (5 bases). V was clipped by 3 bases and J by 1 base, with 7 bases between them. The CDR3 is made up of 13 amino acids. Germline V lookup: CDR1 SEHNR, CDR2 FQNEAQ (reference sequence). CDR3 amino acids: CASSFKRSYEQYF. The CDR3 region has the DNA TGTGCCAGCAGCTTTAAGCGGTCCTACGAGCAGTACTTC.

The chain is built from TRBV15 and TRBJ1-3, with D possibly being TRBD1 (6 bases). CDR3 length equals 15 residues. Germline CDR1 and CDR2: LNHNV and YYDKDF (reference sequence). The V and J ends lost 3 bases and 4 bases respectively, with 13 bases between them. The DNA for the CDR3 is TGTGCCACCAGCAGTTGGGGGGCTACGGGAAACACCATATATTTT. Amino acids: CATSSWGATGNTIYF. The whole variable domain, remainder taken from reference TRBV15 and TRBJ1-3, is DAMVIQNPRYQVTQFGKPVTLSCSQTLNHNVMYWYQQKSSQAPKLLFHYYDKDFNNEADTPDNFQSRRPNTSFCFLDIRSPGLGDTAMYLCATSSWGATGNTIYFGEGSWLTVV.

This clone was seen only once. The chain links TRBV4-1 to TRBJ2-1; 7 bases match TRBD2. V lost 3 bases, J lost 0 bases, and 8 bases stayed unmatched. CDR1 MGHRA and CDR2 YSYEKL come from the germline V gene. CDR3 length: 17 amino acids. CDR3 sequence reads: CASSQPGLKSSYNEQFF. DNA for the CDR3: TGCGCCAGCAGCCAGCCGGGACTAAAAAGCTCCTACAATGAGCAGTTCTTC.

This chain connects TRBV3-1 (or the pseudogene TRBV3-2) to TRBJ2-5; 11 nucleotides align to TRBD1. Germline assignment: CDR1 LGHDT and CDR2 YNNKEL (reference sequence). This CDR3 is 16 amino acids long. Losses at the gene ends were 1 base for V and 5 bases for J; bases not matched to a gene: 6. The CDR3 loop is CASSQGGQGVSETQYF. The CDR3 DNA is TGTGCCAGCAGCCAAGGGGGACAGGGGGTTTCCGAGACCCAGTACTTC.

J is TRBJ1-1 and V is TRBV5-4, with D unclear. The CDR3 sequence is 16 residues long. The germline CDR1 and CDR2 sequences are SGHNT and YYREEE (reference sequence). Trimming pared 5 bases from V and 3 bases from J, leaving 20 bases between. CDR3 amino acids: CASRNFRAGMDTEAFF. In DNA form, the CDR3 reads TGTGCCAGCAGAAATTTCAGAGCGGGGATGGACACTGAAGCTTTCTTT.

In DNA form, the CDR3 reads TGTGCCAGCAGCCAATCCGCAGGTCAAGGTACGCAGTATTTT. It yields the protein CASSQSAGQGTQYF. The chain couples TRBV16 to TRBJ2-3; no firm D call. The CDR3 is 14 residues long. V lost 0 bases and J lost 8, with 12 bases in between. The germline CDR1 and CDR2 sequences are KGHSY and FQNENV. Full variable domain (missing parts from reference TRBV16 and TRBJ2-3): GEEVAQTPKHLVRGEGQKAKLYCAPIKGHSYVFWYQQVLKNEFKFLISFQNENVFDETGMPKERFSAKCLPNSPCSLEIQATKLEDSAVYFCASSQSAGQGTQYFGPGTRLTVL.